Here is one T cell receptor beta chain with its context. Its antigen is unidentified. This record belongs to a study of cytomegalovirus exposure and HLA in healthy donors. For the study at large: Previous work identified roughly 110 million unique TCR beta sequences from 150 million to 200 million T cells. Findings of the study overall: Investigators reported over 150 TCR beta chains as tied to cytomegalovirus. V- and J-gene trimming of TCR beta was linked (in a later analysis) to a missense DCLRE1C variant. Most TCR sequences were seen very rarely across donors, but some public TCRs occurred in many.

The CDR3 consists of 14 residues. V shed 7 bases, J shed 7 bases, and the junction held 9 bases outside the gene matches. Germline V gene sequence: CDR1 SNHLY, CDR2 FYNNEI. The PCR was carried out with 60 Vbeta primers and 13 Jbeta primers. Here immunoSEQ multiplex PCR was the method, and the copy in TCRdb shows in-frame clones only, minus some. The top ten clones hold approximately 1.2% of a sample with around 130,000 clones, around 77% of them seen once. The rearrangement links TRBV2 to TRBJ2-5, with 10 bases lining up with TRBD2. The TCR originated in a man aged 45-65 years in good health and CMV-seronegative. Sequencing was carried out using PBMCs. The CDR3 loop reads CASKTGTSAPTQYF. The CDR3 nucleotides are TGTGCCAGCAAAACCGGGACTAGCGCCCCGACCCAGTACTTC.